This TCR beta chain is from a study of T cells expressing NK-cell markers. Study-wide background: Sequenced donors, eight in total, included seven who were HCMV-seropositive and one who was seronegative.

Concerning this clonotype: Its specificity is not known.

UMIs accompanied the 5'RACE template switching by which TCR beta cDNA was made. TCRdb reworked the 5' RACE reads into one entry per CDR3 protein, no DNA. The sample has hundreds of thousands of distinct CDR3 sequences. The CDR3 length is 19 residues. Germline CDR1 reads SGHAT; CDR2 reads FQNNGV. Whole-study results and caveats: Where several donors were concerned, these clonotypes also led the CD3+CD56-NKG2C+ fraction.

The rearrangement uses TRBV11-2 and TRBJ2-3. The sequencing input was blood T cells: a sorted CD56 or NKG2C T cell subset, CD4+ or CD8+ T cells, or bulk PBMC T cells (not recorded which). The receptor's source is a man aged 18-69 years in good health. This chain's CDR3 is CASSLTFTPETSSTDTQYF.